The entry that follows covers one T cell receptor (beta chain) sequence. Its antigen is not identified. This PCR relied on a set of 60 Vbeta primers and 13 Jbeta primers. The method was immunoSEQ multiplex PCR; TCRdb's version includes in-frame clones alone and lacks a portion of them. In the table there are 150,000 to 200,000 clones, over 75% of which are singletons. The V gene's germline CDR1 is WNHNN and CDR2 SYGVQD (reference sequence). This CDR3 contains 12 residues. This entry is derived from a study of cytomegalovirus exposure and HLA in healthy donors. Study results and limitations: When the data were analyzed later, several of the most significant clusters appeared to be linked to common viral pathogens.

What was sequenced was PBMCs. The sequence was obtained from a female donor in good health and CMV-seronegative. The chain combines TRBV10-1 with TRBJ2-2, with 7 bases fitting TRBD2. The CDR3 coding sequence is TGCGCTATCCTCGGGAGGACCGGGGAGCTGTTTTTT. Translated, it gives CAILGRTGELFF.